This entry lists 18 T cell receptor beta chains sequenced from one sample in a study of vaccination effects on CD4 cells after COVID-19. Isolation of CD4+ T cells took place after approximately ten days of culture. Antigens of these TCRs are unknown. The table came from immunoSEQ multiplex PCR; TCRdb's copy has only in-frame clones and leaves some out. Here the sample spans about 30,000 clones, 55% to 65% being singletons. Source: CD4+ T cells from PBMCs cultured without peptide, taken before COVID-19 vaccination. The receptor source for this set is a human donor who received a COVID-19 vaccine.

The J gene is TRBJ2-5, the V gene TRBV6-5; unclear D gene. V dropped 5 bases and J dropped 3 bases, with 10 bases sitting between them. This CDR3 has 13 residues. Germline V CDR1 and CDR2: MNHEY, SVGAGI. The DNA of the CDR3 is TGTGCCAGCAGTATTGGGTGGAAAGAGACCCAGTACTTC. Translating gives CASSIGWKETQYF.

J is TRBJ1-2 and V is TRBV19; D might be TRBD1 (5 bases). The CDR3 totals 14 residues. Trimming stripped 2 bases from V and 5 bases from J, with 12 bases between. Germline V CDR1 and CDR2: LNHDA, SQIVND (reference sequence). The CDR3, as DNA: TGTGCCAGTAGTATATGGGGGACGGGTTATGGCTACACCTTC. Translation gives CASSIWGTGYGYTF.

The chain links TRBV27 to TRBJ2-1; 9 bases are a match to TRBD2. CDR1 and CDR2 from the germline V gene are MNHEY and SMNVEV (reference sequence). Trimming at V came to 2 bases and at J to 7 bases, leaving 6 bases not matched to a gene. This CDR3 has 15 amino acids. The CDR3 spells CASSLGLASPNEQFF. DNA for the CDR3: TGTGCCAGCAGTTTAGGACTAGCGTCCCCGAATGAGCAGTTCTTC.

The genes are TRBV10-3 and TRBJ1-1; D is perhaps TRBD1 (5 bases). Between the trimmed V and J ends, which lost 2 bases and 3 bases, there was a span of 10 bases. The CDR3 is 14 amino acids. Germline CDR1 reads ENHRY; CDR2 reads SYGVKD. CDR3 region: CAISERQYHTEAFF. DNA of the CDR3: TGTGCCATCAGTGAGCGACAGTACCACACTGAAGCTTTCTTT.

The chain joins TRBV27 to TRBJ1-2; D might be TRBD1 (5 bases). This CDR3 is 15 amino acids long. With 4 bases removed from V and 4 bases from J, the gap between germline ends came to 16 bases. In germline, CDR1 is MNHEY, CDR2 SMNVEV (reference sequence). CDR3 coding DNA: TGTGCCAGCAGTTCCTCCCCTGACAGTATCTATGGCTACACCTTC. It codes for CASSSSPDSIYGYTF.

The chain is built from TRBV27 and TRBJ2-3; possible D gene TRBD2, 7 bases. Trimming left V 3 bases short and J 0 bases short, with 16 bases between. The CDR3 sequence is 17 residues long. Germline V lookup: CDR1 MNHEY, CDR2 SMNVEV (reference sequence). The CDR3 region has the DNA TGTGCCAGCAGTTTCCTAGGGGGGGGGACTAGCACAGATACGCAGTATTTT. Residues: CASSFLGGGTSTDTQYF.

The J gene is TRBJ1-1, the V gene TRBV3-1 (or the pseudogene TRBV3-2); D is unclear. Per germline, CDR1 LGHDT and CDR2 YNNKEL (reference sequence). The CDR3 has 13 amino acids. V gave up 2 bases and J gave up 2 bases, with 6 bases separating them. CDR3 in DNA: TGTGCCAGCAGCCAAACAGTAAACACTGAAGCTTTCTTT. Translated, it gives CASSQTVNTEAFF.

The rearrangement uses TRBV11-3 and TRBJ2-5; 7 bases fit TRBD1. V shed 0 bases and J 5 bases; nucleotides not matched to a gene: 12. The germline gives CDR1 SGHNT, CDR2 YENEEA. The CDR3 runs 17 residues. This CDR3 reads CASSLDLKGAIGETQYF. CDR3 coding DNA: TGTGCCAGCAGCTTAGATCTTAAGGGGGCGATAGGTGAGACCCAGTACTTC. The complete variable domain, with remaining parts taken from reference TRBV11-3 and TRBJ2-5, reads EAGVVQSPRYKIIEKKQPVAFWCNPISGHNTLYWYLQNLGQGPELLIRYENEEAVDDSQLPKDRFSAERLKGVDSTLKIQPAELGDSAVYLCASSLDLKGAIGETQYFGPGTRLLVL.

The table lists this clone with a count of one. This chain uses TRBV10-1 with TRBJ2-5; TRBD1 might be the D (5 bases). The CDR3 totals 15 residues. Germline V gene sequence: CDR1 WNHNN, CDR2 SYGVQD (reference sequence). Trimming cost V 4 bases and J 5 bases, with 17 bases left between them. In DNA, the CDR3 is TGCGCCAGCAGTGCCCAGGGTCGCGTCTGGGAGACCCAGTACTTC. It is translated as CASSAQGRVWETQYF.

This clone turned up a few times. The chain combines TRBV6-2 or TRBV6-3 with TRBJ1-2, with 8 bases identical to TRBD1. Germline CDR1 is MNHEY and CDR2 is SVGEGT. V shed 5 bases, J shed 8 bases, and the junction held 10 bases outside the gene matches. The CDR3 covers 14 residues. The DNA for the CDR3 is TGTGCCAGCAGTAATTCCAGGACAGGGCGGGGCTACACCTTC. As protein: CASSNSRTGRGYTF.

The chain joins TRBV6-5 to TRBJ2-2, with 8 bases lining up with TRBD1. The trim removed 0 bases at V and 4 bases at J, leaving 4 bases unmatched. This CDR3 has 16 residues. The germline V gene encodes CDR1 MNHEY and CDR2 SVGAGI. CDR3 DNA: TGTGCCAGCAGTTACTCGGACAGGGTGGCCACCGGGGAGCTGTTTTTT. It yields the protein CASSYSDRVATGELFF.

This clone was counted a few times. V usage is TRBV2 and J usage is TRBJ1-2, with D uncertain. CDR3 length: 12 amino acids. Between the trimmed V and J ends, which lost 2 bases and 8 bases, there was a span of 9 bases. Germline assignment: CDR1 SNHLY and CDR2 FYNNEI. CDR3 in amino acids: CASSELIGGYTF. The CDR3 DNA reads TGTGCCAGCAGTGAACTTATCGGCGGCTACACCTTC. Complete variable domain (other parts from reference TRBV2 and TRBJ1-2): EPEVTQTPSHQVTQMGQEVILRCVPISNHLYFYWYRQILGQKVEFLVSFYNNEISEKSEIFDDQFSVERPDGSNFTLKIRSTKLEDSAMYFCASSELIGGYTFGSGTRLTVV.

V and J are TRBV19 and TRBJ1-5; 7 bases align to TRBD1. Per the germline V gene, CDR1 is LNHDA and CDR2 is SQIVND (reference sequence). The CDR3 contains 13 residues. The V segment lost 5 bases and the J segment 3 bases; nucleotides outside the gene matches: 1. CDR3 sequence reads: CASSGTVNQPQHF. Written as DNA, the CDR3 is TGTGCCAGTAGTGGGACAGTCAATCAGCCCCAGCATTTT.

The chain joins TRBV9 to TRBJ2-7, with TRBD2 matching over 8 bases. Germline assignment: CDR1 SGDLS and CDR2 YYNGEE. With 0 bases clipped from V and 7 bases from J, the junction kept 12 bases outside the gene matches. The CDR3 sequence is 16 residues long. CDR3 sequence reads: CASSVGLERGHGEQYF. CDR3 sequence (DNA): TGTGCCAGCAGCGTAGGGCTTGAGCGGGGGCACGGAGAGCAGTACTTC.

DNA of the CDR3: TGTGCCAGCAGCTTATTCCCACTAGCGGGGGGCACAGATACGCAGTATTTT. As protein: CASSLFPLAGGTDTQYF. The chain has TRBV7-6 and TRBJ2-3; TRBD2 agrees at 11 bases. CDR1 is SGHVS, CDR2 FNYEAQ, per germline. The CDR3 length is 17 residues. The J segment lost 1 base and the V segment lost 2 bases, leaving 5 bases of the junction unmatched.

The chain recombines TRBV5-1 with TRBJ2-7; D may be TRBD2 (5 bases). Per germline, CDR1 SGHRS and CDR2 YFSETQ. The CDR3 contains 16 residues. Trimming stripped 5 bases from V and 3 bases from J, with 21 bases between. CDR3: CASRSERSDGGYEQYF. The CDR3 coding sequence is TGCGCCAGCAGATCCGAAAGATCGGACGGAGGCTACGAGCAGTACTTC.

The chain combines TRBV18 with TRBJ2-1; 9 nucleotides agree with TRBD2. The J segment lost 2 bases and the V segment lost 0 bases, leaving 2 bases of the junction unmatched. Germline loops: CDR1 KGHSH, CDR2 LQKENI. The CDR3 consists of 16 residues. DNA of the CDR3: TGTGCCAGCTCACCACCAAGCGGGAGGACCTACAATGAGCAGTTCTTC. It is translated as CASSPPSGRTYNEQFF.

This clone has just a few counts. CDR3 sequence: CASSLQLRGDQEEFF. CDR3 sequence (DNA): TGCGCCAGCAGCTTGCAATTGCGGGGGGACCAAGAGGAGTTCTTC. V and J are TRBV5-1 and TRBJ2-1; TRBD2 matches 8 bases. The CDR3 length is 15 residues. The germline CDR1 and CDR2 sequences are SGHRS and YFSETQ. The junction had 14 bases not matched to a gene; V was cut back by 1 base and J by 14 bases. The full variable domain, rest sourced from reference TRBV5-1 and TRBJ2-1, is KAGVTQTPRYLIKTRGQQVTLSCSPISGHRSVSWYQQTPGQGLQFLFEYFSETQRNKGNFPGRFSGRQFSNSRSEMNVSTLELGDSALYLCASSLQLRGDQEEFFGPGTRLTVL.